This TCR beta chain was identified in a study of response to subunit inactivated influenza vaccine. The CDR3 spans 16 residues. The ends lost 7 bases at V and 0 bases at J; junction bases unmatched: 7. Per the germline V gene, CDR1 is SQVTM and CDR2 is ANQGSEA. TCRdb reprocessed the RT-PCR reads via MiXCR and lists one record per CDR3 protein. The sample lists 450,000 to 600,000 distinct CDR3 sequences, about 7.6% occurring once. The specimen was PBMCs from blood, collected 23 months after vaccination. The rearrangement uses TRBV29-1 and TRBJ2-5; 14 nucleotides align to TRBD2. The receptor's source is a man aged 50-75 years who received an inactivated influenza vaccine. CDR3 sequence (DNA): TGCAGCGCAGGACTAGCGGGAGGTCGAGACCAAGAGACCCAGTACTTC. Translating gives CSAGLAGGRDQETQYF.